Here is one TCR beta chain with its context. Samples spanned pretreatment and treatment, with 1 to 8 time points per patient. Into every PCR, synthetic TCR analog templates were spiked. TCRdb keeps only in-frame clones here, not all; method: immunoSEQ multiplex PCR. The sample contains tens of thousands of clones, roughly four fifths of which appear only once. Trimming stripped 0 bases from V and 8 bases from J, with 14 bases between. This CDR3 spans 15 amino acids. Germline assignment: CDR1 LGHNA and CDR2 YSLEER. The sample originates from a study of PD-L1 blockade in urothelial cancer. For the study at large: Patients took up atezolizumab around 2014 at 1,200 mg intravenously every 3 weeks. Median blood clonality was around 0.074, with some 89,000 unique TCRs.

The sequence came from a man in his sixties or seventies with urothelial cancer. This chain uses TRBV4-3 with TRBJ1-5, with D possibly TRBD1 on 5 matching bases. This specimen consisted of PBMCs, obtained around atezolizumab (anti-PD-L1) treatment. The CDR3 sequence is CASSQDFGLGEPQHF. The CDR3 DNA follows: TGCGCCAGCAGCCAAGATTTCGGCTTAGGGGAGCCCCAGCATTTT.